What follows are 16 T cell receptor beta chains derived from one specimen sequenced in a study of radiation and T cells in renal cell carcinoma. Specified time point: baseline pretreatment blood. Stated treatment: 15 Gy SBRT to primary tumor, nephrectomy 4 weeks later. Data came from immunoSEQ multiplex PCR; TCRdb stores just in-frame clones and leaves some out. The profile shows about 130,000 clones, around nine tenths of them singletons. The sequencing used blood, collected from a patient whose treatment included radiotherapy and nephrectomy. These receptors originate from a woman between 50 and 59 years old with renal cell carcinoma.

The CDR3 DNA reads TGCGCCAGCAGCTTGACCAGGGCGACCGGGGAGCTGTTTTTT. It is translated as CASSLTRATGELFF. The chain joins TRBV5-1 to TRBJ2-2, with TRBD1 as a possible D gene (5 bases). This CDR3 comprises 14 residues. The V gene lost 1 base and the J gene lost 5 bases, with 9 bases spanning the gap. CDR1 and CDR2 from the germline V gene are SGHRS and YFSETQ.

This chain joins TRBV5-1 and TRBJ1-6; D ambiguous. The CDR3 covers 14 residues. Trimming removed 0 bases at V and 6 bases at J, with 7 bases between. The germline V gene has CDR1 SGHRS and CDR2 YFSETQ. The CDR3 nucleotides are TGCGCCAGCAGCTTGGAACCTGTTAATTCACCCCTCCACTTT. Its translation: CASSLEPVNSPLHF.

This clone was detected only once. The rearrangement links TRBV7-2 to TRBJ2-5; 10 positions agree with TRBD2. The CDR3 extends over 15 amino acids. Germline CDR1 reads SGHTA; CDR2 reads FQGNSA. After removal of 4 bases from V and 5 bases from J, the junction contained 7 bases not matched to a gene. CDR3 residues: CASSSQRGGGETQYF. The CDR3 DNA reads as TGTGCCAGCAGCTCCCAGCGGGGGGGCGGGGAGACCCAGTACTTC.

The rearrangement uses TRBV5-5 and TRBJ1-4; D uncertain. Between the trimmed V and J ends, which lost 1 base and 8 bases, there was a span of 15 bases. CDR3 length: 15 amino acids. The germline gives CDR1 SGHKS, CDR2 YYEKEE (reference sequence). CDR3 region: CASSLSGPPLEKLFF. As DNA, the CDR3 is TGTGCCAGCAGCTTGAGTGGGCCCCCCTTAGAAAAACTGTTTTTT. Full variable domain (rest looked up from reference TRBV5-5 and TRBJ1-4): DAGVTQSPTHLIKTRGQQVTLRCSPISGHKSVSWYQQVLGQGPQFIFQYYEKEERGRGNFPDRFSARQFPNYSSELNVNALLLGDSALYLCASSLSGPPLEKLFFGSGTQLSVL.

The rearrangement uses TRBV2 and TRBJ2-1; 10 bases are a match to TRBD2. This CDR3 spans 19 amino acids. Germline V gene sequence: CDR1 SNHLY, CDR2 FYNNEI. J gave up 0 bases and V 3 bases, and 11 bases lay outside the gene matches. CDR3 sequence: CASSETLAGDSSSYNEQFF. CDR3 DNA: TGTGCCAGCAGTGAGACTCTAGCGGGGGACTCCAGCTCCTACAATGAGCAGTTCTTC.

This chain connects TRBV18 to TRBJ1-1, with D tentatively TRBD1 (5 bases). The CDR3 runs 17 residues. In germline, CDR1 is KGHSH, CDR2 LQKENI. V was pared by 3 bases and J by 2 bases, with 19 bases between. The CDR3 DNA reads as TGTGCCAGCTCACCCCGAATTGTGTTGGGGGGTAACACTGAAGCTTTCTTT. This codes for CASSPRIVLGGNTEAFF.

This chain links TRBV7-2 with TRBJ2-5; D possibly uses TRBD1 or TRBD2 (5 bases each). The CDR3 runs 14 residues. The V end lost 2 bases, the J end lost 1 base, and 8 bases lay between the germline ends. Germline V gene sequence: CDR1 SGHTA, CDR2 FQGNSA. The CDR3 sequence: CASSLQGRQETQYF. The CDR3 DNA reads TGTGCCAGCAGCTTACAGGGACGCCAAGAGACCCAGTACTTC.

This chain joins TRBV2 and TRBJ2-5, with D unresolved. The germline CDR1 and CDR2 sequences are SNHLY and FYNNEI. With 6 bases removed from V and 7 bases from J, the gap between germline ends came to 15 bases. CDR3 length: 13 amino acids. CDR3 sequence: CASSGSTLRTQYF. The CDR3 bases are TGTGCCAGCAGCGGCTCCACTCTTAGGACCCAGTACTTC.

The rearrangement links TRBV29-1 to TRBJ2-5, with D unclear. The V gene's germline CDR1 is SQVTM and CDR2 ANQGSEA. Deletions cut 2 bases from V and 4 bases from J, with 23 bases between. CDR3 size: 17 residues. This chain's CDR3 is CSVESRKEHLSPETQYF. The DNA of the CDR3 is TGCAGCGTTGAAAGTAGGAAGGAGCACCTAAGTCCAGAGACCCAGTACTTC.

The CDR3 DNA sequence: TGCGCCAGCAGCCTAGGCATGTTGGTAGCAGGTGAGCAGTTCTTC. Encoded protein: CASSLGMLVAGEQFF. V gene TRBV4-3 combines with J gene TRBJ2-1, with no clear D. The CDR3 consists of 15 residues. Germline CDR1 is LGHNA and CDR2 is YSLEER. V lost 4 bases, J lost 9 bases, and 19 bases lay in between.

The chain employs TRBV10-3 and TRBJ1-2; D gene unclear. The V end lost 3 bases, the J end lost 2 bases, and 7 bases lay between the germline ends. The CDR3 extends over 13 amino acids. Per germline, CDR1 ENHRY and CDR2 SYGVKD. CDR3 amino acids: CAISDEGNYGYTF. The CDR3 DNA sequence: TGTGCCATCAGTGATGAAGGGAACTATGGCTACACCTTC.

J is TRBJ1-2 and V is TRBV2; TRBD1 might be the D (6 bases). CDR3 size: 13 residues. The ends were cut back, 8 bases at V and 7 bases at J, with 17 bases in the middle. CDR1 is SNHLY, CDR2 FYNNEI, per germline. In DNA, the CDR3 is TGTGCCAGCTCCCTGGACCAGGGGTCTGGCTACACCTTC. Its translation: CASSLDQGSGYTF.

The gene calls are TRBV19 and TRBJ1-2; 12 bases agree with TRBD1. The V segment lost 6 bases and the J segment 3 bases; nucleotides outside the gene matches: 8. Germline CDR1 and CDR2: LNHDA and SQIVND (reference sequence). This CDR3 has 16 residues. The chain's CDR3 is CASSPGQGAFDYGYTF. The CDR3 bases are TGTGCCAGTAGCCCGGGACAGGGGGCTTTCGACTATGGCTACACCTTC.

The chain uses TRBV10-3 and TRBJ1-1; 9 bases align to TRBD1. The V segment lost 2 bases and the J segment 2 bases; nucleotides outside the gene matches: 9. Germline lookup yields CDR1 ENHRY and CDR2 SYGVKD. This CDR3 is 17 amino acids long. The DNA for the CDR3 is TGTGCCATCAGTGAGCCGGGGACAGGGAAACCTAACACTGAAGCTTTCTTT. This encodes CAISEPGTGKPNTEAFF.

The rearrangement uses TRBV2 and TRBJ1-5, with D unresolved. From germline, CDR1 is SNHLY and CDR2 FYNNEI. This CDR3 comprises 14 residues. V was pared by 2 bases and J by 1 base, with 6 bases between. The CDR3 bases are TGTGCCAGCAGTGAATTGCGGAGCAATCAGCCCCAGCATTTT. This translates into CASSELRSNQPQHF. The entire variable domain, with the rest obtained from reference TRBV2 and TRBJ1-5, is as follows: EPEVTQTPSHQVTQMGQEVILRCVPISNHLYFYWYRQILGQKVEFLVSFYNNEISEKSEIFDDQFSVERPDGSNFTLKIRSTKLEDSAMYFCASSELRSNQPQHFGDGTRLSIL.

This sequence joins TRBV18 and TRBJ1-2; the D is unclear. The CDR3 is 14 amino acids. The germline CDR1 and CDR2 sequences are KGHSH and LQKENI. Trimming took off 1 base at V and 1 base at J, with 7 bases between the two ends. CDR3 in amino acids: CASSPQADNYGYTF. In DNA, the CDR3 is TGTGCCAGCTCACCACAGGCGGATAACTATGGCTACACCTTC. Using reference TRBV18 and TRBJ1-2 for the parts outside the CDR3, the full variable domain is NAGVMQNPRHLVRRRGQEARLRCSPMKGHSHVYWYRQLPEEGLKFMVYLQKENIIDESGMPKERFSAEFPKEGPSILRIQQVVRGDSAAYFCASSPQADNYGYTFGSGTRLTVV.